This section outlines one T cell receptor (beta chain) sequence together with its context. The junction departs from germline at one end; a sequencing error may be responsible. The data derive from a study of blood T cell dynamics during melanoma immunotherapy. The overall study: Patients with metastatic melanoma got pembrolizumab or nivolumab-ipilimumab as first-line care.

Time point given: week 3, after first cycle of checkpoint inhibitor. No patient had earlier systemic cancer treatment, concurrent immunosuppressants, or another active cancer. Produced via immunoSEQ multiplex PCR; TCRdb's table is partial and in-frame only. The sample yields roughly 7,000 clones, more than 75% seen once. Germline V gives CDR1 SGHNT, CDR2 YENEEA. This CDR3 region has 17 residues. The source was blood, collected from a patient treated with checkpoint blockade. The chain carries TRBV11-3 and TRBJ2-3; the D is unclear. The TCR sequence derives from a human donor with melanoma. Some clones in this sample may be carry-over from other donors' samples. The CDR3 DNA follows: TGTGCCAGCCTTAACCCTTTCGCGCCCATTAGCAGAGATACGCAGTATTTT. The encoded protein is CASLNPFAPISRDTQYF. The variable domain in full, with the rest retrieved from reference TRBV11-3 and TRBJ2-3, is EAGVVQSPRYKIIEKKQPVAFWCNPISGHNTLYWYLQNLGQGPELLIRYENEEAVDDSQLPKDRFSAERLKGVDSTLKIQPAELGDSAVYLCASLNPFAPISRDTQYFGPGTRLTVL.